These 5 T cell receptor beta chains share one sample of origin, sequenced in a study of Graves' ophthalmopathy and Graves' hyperthyroidism. Beta-chain TCR CDR3 regions were amplified from RNA transcripts. Scientists carried out first-round RT-PCR using HTBI primers and then a second-round multiplex PCR. TCRdb recomputed calls from the multiplex PCR reads with MiXCR, one row per CDR3 protein. The profile covers more than 150,000 distinct CDR3 sequences, with under 40% appearing a single time and roughly 6% taken by the ten largest. The sequenced material came from peripheral blood. Receptor source: a woman aged 40 to 49 with Graves' ophthalmopathy.

This clonotype came up a few times. Relative to the germline gene, one junction end is altered; a read error may explain this. The genes are TRBV2 and TRBJ1-1; TRBD1 matches 8 bases. The CDR3 length is 15 residues. Looked up from germline, CDR1 is SNHLY and CDR2 is FYNNEI. The CDR3 DNA reads as TGTGCCAGCACCCCGACAGGGGCCCCTGGGACTGGAGCTTTCTTT. Protein: CASTPTGAPGTGAFF. Based on the CDR3 plus reference TRBV2 and TRBJ1-1, the full variable domain is EPEVTQTPSHQVTQMGQEVILRCVPISNHLYFYWYRQILGQKVEFLVSFYNNEISEKSEIFDDQFSVERPDGSNFTLKIRSTKLEDSAMYFCASTPTGAPGTGAFFGQGTRLTVV.

In its sample, this clonotype was seen many times. Here the CDR3 reads CASSLAPGQGSLTEAFF. The CDR3 nucleotides read TGCGCCAGCAGCTTGGCACCGGGACAGGGGTCGTTAACTGAAGCTTTCTTT. V is TRBV5-1 and J is TRBJ1-1; 10 bases are a match to TRBD1. CDR1 is SGHRS, CDR2 YFSETQ, per germline. This CDR3 region has 17 residues. With 0 bases clipped from V and 5 bases from J, the junction kept 10 bases outside the gene matches.

The chain has TRBV13 and TRBJ1-5, with D possibly being TRBD1 (5 bases). Per the germline V gene, CDR1 is PRHDT and CDR2 is FYEKMQ (reference sequence). CDR3 size: 13 residues. With 1 base removed from V and 6 bases from J, the gap between germline ends came to 7 bases. CDR3 in amino acids: CASSLDRTQPQHF. In DNA, the CDR3 is TGTGCCAGCAGCTTAGACAGGACTCAGCCCCAGCATTTT.

This clonotype was recorded many times. This chain connects TRBV29-1 to TRBJ1-1; maybe TRBD1 (5 bases). The CDR3 is 14 amino acids. Germline loops: CDR1 SQVTM, CDR2 ANQGSEA. Trimming took 5 bases from V and 1 from J, leaving 14 bases between them. For the CDR3, the DNA is TGCAGCGTTAAGTGGGGGAGGGCGAACACTGAAGCTTTCTTT. Protein: CSVKWGRANTEAFF.

The V and J genes are TRBV28 and TRBJ1-5; the D gene is possibly TRBD1 (6 bases). Trimming took off 6 bases at V and 7 bases at J, with 22 bases between the two ends. The CDR3 has 16 residues. Germline V gives CDR1 MDHEN, CDR2 SYDVKM. DNA of the CDR3: TGTGCCAGCAGCCCGGGGGGGGCCAGCCCCAGACAGCCCCAGCATTTT. Translation: CASSPGGASPRQPQHF. Looking up the rest from reference TRBV28 and TRBJ1-5 gives the full variable domain: DVKVTQSSRYLVKRTGEKVFLECVQDMDHENMFWYRQDPGLGLRLIYFSYDVKMKEKGDIPEGYSVSREKKERFSLILESASTNQTSMYLCASSPGGASPRQPQHFGDGTRLSIL.